These 31 T cell receptor beta chains came from one sample sequenced in a study of graft-versus-host responses after intestinal transplantation. Libraries were prepared by immunoSEQ multiplex PCR; TCRdb keeps only in-frame clonotypes and omits some of them. The table lists about 120,000 clones, 90% of them singletons. Their specific antigens are unknown. This specimen was unstimulated CD4+ T cells sorted from spleen or lymph node cells, taken before intestinal transplant. The receptors stem from a human donor who received an intestinal transplant.

The gene calls are TRBV6-5 and TRBJ2-7; weak D call: TRBD1 (5 bases). The germline V and J ends were trimmed by 0 bases and 5 bases, with 17 bases remaining between them. Germline assignment: CDR1 MNHEY and CDR2 SVGAGI. CDR3 length: 16 residues. DNA for the CDR3: TGTGCCAGCAGTTACTCGAATGGGGCCCACTTTAACGAGCAGTACTTC. The encoded protein is CASSYSNGAHFNEQYF.

The gene calls are TRBV9 and TRBJ2-2; D is uncertain. The V gene lost 0 bases and the J gene lost 0 bases, with 9 bases spanning the gap. The CDR3 is made up of 16 amino acids. Germline lookup yields CDR1 SGDLS and CDR2 YYNGEE. The CDR3 DNA reads as TGTGCCAGCAGCGTAGAGAACTTCGCGAACACCGGGGAGCTGTTTTTT. This codes for CASSVENFANTGELFF.

The rearrangement joins TRBV10-2 to TRBJ1-2; tentatively, D is TRBD1 (6 bases). This CDR3 contains 15 residues. The germline V gene has CDR1 WSHSY and CDR2 SAAADI. The V end lost 5 bases, the J end lost 7 bases, and 20 bases lay between the germline ends. The CDR3 is CASSLVNRDRRGYTF. DNA of the CDR3: TGCGCCAGCAGTTTAGTAAACAGGGATCGGCGTGGCTACACCTTC.

This sequence joins TRBV7-9 and TRBJ1-3; D gene uncertain. Germline CDR1 is SEHNR and CDR2 is FQNEAQ (reference sequence). V lost 3 bases, J lost 3 bases, and 15 bases lay in between. There are 16 residues in the CDR3. The CDR3 spells CASSLYSGLYGNTIYF. Written as DNA, the CDR3 is TGTGCCAGCAGCTTGTATTCGGGTTTATATGGAAACACCATATATTTT.

The chain joins TRBV21-1 to TRBJ1-1; the D call in the table, TRBD1, was not verified against the DNA. TRBV21-1 constitutes a pseudogene. The CDR3 contains 15 residues. In DNA, the CDR3 is TGTGCCAGCAGCAAGCAGGGTCGGCGGAACACTGAAGCTTTCTTT. It encodes CASSKQGRRNTEAFF.

The chain is built from TRBV7-9 and TRBJ1-1, with no clear D. This CDR3 region has 12 residues. The ends were cut back, 4 bases at V and 7 bases at J, with 10 bases in the middle. Germline V lookup: CDR1 SEHNR, CDR2 FQNEAQ (reference sequence). The CDR3 reads CASSSEGFEAFF. For the CDR3, the DNA is TGTGCCAGCAGCTCCGAGGGATTTGAAGCTTTCTTT.

The chain is built from TRBV5-6 and TRBJ2-5; D gene ambiguous. Trimming pared 3 bases from V and 5 bases from J, leaving 14 bases between. From germline, CDR1 is SGHDT and CDR2 YYEEEE. The CDR3 has 14 amino acids. The CDR3 DNA reads as TGTGCCAGCAGCTCCGGATCAGGCGTGGAGACCCAGTACTTC. Protein sequence: CASSSGSGVETQYF. Looking up the rest from reference TRBV5-6 and TRBJ2-5 gives the full variable domain: DAGVTQSPTHLIKTRGQQVTLRCSPKSGHDTVSWYQQALGQGPQFIFQYYEEEERQRGNFPDRFSGHQFPNYSSELNVNALLLGDSALYLCASSSGSGVETQYFGPGTRLLVL.

V usage is TRBV30 and J usage is TRBJ1-4; 7 bases line up with TRBD1. Trimming removed 2 bases from V and 7 bases from J; junction bases left unmatched: 7. The length of the CDR3 is 14 residues. Looked up from germline, CDR1 is GTSNPN and CDR2 is SVGIG (reference sequence). This CDR3 is CAWSLHRGGEKLFF. The CDR3 DNA sequence: TGTGCCTGGAGTCTCCACAGGGGAGGTGAAAAACTGTTTTTT.

The rearrangement joins TRBV30 to TRBJ1-1; 8 bases map to TRBD1. The CDR3 runs 14 residues. V dropped 4 bases and J dropped 6; count of bases not matched to a gene: 10. Germline loops: CDR1 GTSNPN, CDR2 SVGIG (reference sequence). Written as DNA, the CDR3 is TGTGCCTGGACGGGCAGGGGGCGTTTGCCTGAAGCTTTCTTT. This sequence encodes CAWTGRGRLPEAFF.

CDR3 region: CASSQRDRGPVGNTIYF. The CDR3 DNA is TGTGCCAGCAGCCAACGCGACAGGGGCCCGGTTGGAAACACCATATATTTT. This sequence joins TRBV4-2 and TRBJ1-3; 8 bases fit TRBD1. This CDR3 is 17 amino acids long. In germline, CDR1 is LGHNA, CDR2 YNFKEQ. Trimming at V came to 2 bases and at J to 3 bases, leaving 9 bases not matched to a gene.

The V gene is TRBV14, the J gene TRBJ2-3; the D is unclear. The CDR3 runs 12 residues. Germline CDR1 is SGHDN and CDR2 is FVKESK. V was shortened by 1 base and J by 5 bases, with 4 bases between the two germline ends. CDR3 protein: CASSQVGDTQYF. CDR3 nucleotides: TGTGCCAGCAGCCAAGTCGGAGATACGCAGTATTTT. Complete variable domain (other parts from reference TRBV14 and TRBJ2-3): EAGVTQFPSHSVIEKGQTVTLRCDPISGHDNLYWYRRVMGKEIKFLLHFVKESKQDESGMPNNRFLAERTGGTYSTLKVQPAELEDSGVYFCASSQVGDTQYFGPGTRLTVL.

This chain uses TRBV7-2 with TRBJ1-4; 11 bases agree with TRBD1. This CDR3 is built from 15 residues. Germline V gives CDR1 SGHTA, CDR2 FQGNSA. V shed 1 base, J shed 7 bases, and the junction held 2 bases outside the gene matches. CDR3 residues: CASSLVGTGGEKLFF. The DNA for the CDR3 is TGTGCCAGCAGCTTAGTTGGGACAGGGGGTGAAAAACTGTTTTTT.

In its sample, this clone was seen once. The V and J genes are TRBV6-1 and TRBJ2-7; 8 bases are shared with TRBD1. This CDR3 has 15 amino acids. CDR1 and CDR2 from the germline V gene are MNHNS and SASEGT. V gave up 8 bases and J gave up 0 bases; unmatched junction bases: 9. Here the CDR3 DNA reads TGTGCCAGCGCCTTTCGGACAGGGAGCTCCTACGAGCAGTACTTC. Its translation: CASAFRTGSSYEQYF.

In this sample, this clone turned up once. V gene TRBV18 combines with J gene TRBJ2-7; 14 bases fit TRBD2. The CDR3 covers 16 residues. The germline V gene encodes CDR1 KGHSH and CDR2 LQKENI. The trim removed 3 bases at V and 2 bases at J, leaving 3 bases unmatched. CDR3 nucleotides: TGTGCCAGCTCACCCCGACTAGCGGGAGGGCCCTACGAGCAGTACTTC. The encoded protein is CASSPRLAGGPYEQYF.

This chain joins TRBV18 and TRBJ2-6; 8 nucleotides align to TRBD1. Germline CDR1 reads KGHSH; CDR2 reads LQKENI. The CDR3 length is 16 residues. Losses at the gene ends were 4 bases for V and 0 bases for J; bases not matched to a gene: 2. CDR3 protein: CASSRQGPSGANVLTF. CDR3 in DNA: TGTGCCAGCTCACGACAGGGGCCCTCTGGGGCCAACGTCCTGACTTTC.

V usage is TRBV7-6 and J usage is TRBJ2-7; perhaps TRBD2 as D (5 bases). The CDR3 is 17 amino acids. The ends were cut back, 5 bases at V and 0 bases at J, with 20 bases in the middle. Germline V CDR1 and CDR2: SGHVS, FNYEAQ. CDR3 sequence (DNA): TGTGCCAGCAGCCGGTTGGGTGACGGACTTAGCTCCTACGAGCAGTACTTC. This translates into CASSRLGDGLSSYEQYF.

CDR3: CASRKPGQANQPQHF. CDR3 DNA sequence: TGTGCCAGTAGGAAGCCGGGACAGGCAAATCAGCCCCAGCATTTT. The J gene is TRBJ1-5, the V gene TRBV19; 8 bases align to TRBD1. CDR1 LNHDA and CDR2 SQIVND come from the germline V gene (reference sequence). This CDR3 contains 15 residues. With 6 bases clipped from V and 4 bases from J, the junction kept 8 bases outside the gene matches.

The CDR3 is CASSRDINTEAFF. The CDR3 DNA reads TGTGCCAGCAGCCGAGACATCAACACTGAAGCTTTCTTT. The genes are TRBV7-9 and TRBJ1-1; D unclear. Trimming left V 5 bases short and J 2 bases short, with 9 bases between. The CDR3 runs to 13 residues. Germline CDR1 SEHNR, CDR2 FQNEAQ (reference sequence).

This sequence joins TRBV7-2 and TRBJ2-5; 13 bases match TRBD2. The last part of the DNA fits TRBJ2-7 better; the J call may be wrong. The CDR3 contains 15 residues. Looked up from germline, CDR1 is SGHTA and CDR2 is FQGNSA. The CDR3 coding sequence is TGTGCCAGCAGCTTAGGGACTAGCGGGGGCTACGAGCAGTACTTC. Translated, it gives CASSLGTSGGYEQYF.

J is TRBJ2-5 and V is TRBV6-6; tentatively, D is TRBD1 (6 bases). The end of the DNA fits TRBJ2-7 better, so the J call may be wrong. From germline, CDR1 is MNHNY and CDR2 SVGAGI (reference sequence). The CDR3 spans 13 residues. The CDR3 DNA reads as TGTGCCAGCATGTTTGGACAGACTTACGAGCAGTACTTC. It yields the protein CASMFGQTYEQYF.

The rearrangement joins TRBV7-3 to TRBJ1-1; D is uncertain. Germline V gene lookup returns CDR1 SGHTA and CDR2 FQGTGA. This CDR3 contains 14 residues. V was cut by 5 bases and J by 1 base, with 11 bases left in between. CDR3 DNA: TGTGCCAGCAGCCCCGCCCCAGAGAACACTGAAGCTTTCTTT. It translates to CASSPAPENTEAFF.

The chain combines TRBV6-6 with TRBJ2-1, with TRBD1 matching 9 bases. The CDR3 has 15 residues. V shed 2 bases, J shed 6 bases, and the junction held 5 bases outside the gene matches. Per germline, CDR1 MNHNY and CDR2 SVGAGI (reference sequence). Written as DNA, the CDR3 is TGTGCCAGCAGTTACCGACAGGGGGGGAGCAATGAGCAGTTCTTC. This codes for CASSYRQGGSNEQFF.

This sequence joins TRBV4-1 and TRBJ2-7; tentatively, D is TRBD2 (6 bases). From germline, CDR1 is MGHRA and CDR2 YSYEKL. The CDR3 runs 16 residues. V was trimmed by 4 bases and J by 0 bases, leaving 16 bases between them. This chain's CDR3 is CASSLSLAPSSYEQYF. CDR3 bases: TGCGCCAGCAGCCTGTCCCTAGCGCCCAGCTCCTACGAGCAGTACTTC.

The V gene is TRBV18, the J gene TRBJ1-4; no reliable D call. The ends were cut back, 3 bases at V and 8 bases at J, with 13 bases in the middle. This CDR3 contains 14 residues. CDR1 and CDR2 (germline): KGHSH, LQKENI. CDR3 bases: TGTGCCAGCTCACCGTCACTCAATGAGGAAAAACTGTTTTTT. This codes for CASSPSLNEEKLFF.

The J gene is TRBJ2-4, the V gene TRBV11-2; 7 positions match TRBD2. The CDR3 is 14 amino acids. Germline loops: CDR1 SGHAT, CDR2 FQNNGV. With V trimmed by 0 bases and J by 4 bases, 0 bases remained unmatched. The CDR3 loop is CASSLDSGKNIQYF. CDR3 bases: TGTGCCAGCAGCTTAGATAGCGGGAAAAACATTCAGTACTTC.

V gene TRBV7-2 combines with J gene TRBJ2-1; weak D call: TRBD2 (7 bases). This CDR3 spans 17 amino acids. Between the trimmed V and J ends, which lost 0 bases and 6 bases, there was a span of 18 bases. Germline V gene lookup returns CDR1 SGHTA and CDR2 FQGNSA. The CDR3 spells CASSLASAGATFNEQFF. In DNA, the CDR3 is TGTGCCAGCAGCTTAGCGAGCGCGGGGGCAACCTTCAATGAGCAGTTCTTC.

The J gene is TRBJ2-7, the V gene TRBV29-1; 13 bases align to TRBD2. With 6 bases clipped from V and 4 bases from J, the junction kept 6 bases outside the gene matches. CDR1 and CDR2 (germline): SQVTM, ANQGSEA. This CDR3 has 14 amino acids. CDR3 loop: CSVARTSGSYEQYF. The CDR3 nucleotides are TGCAGCGTAGCCCGGACTAGCGGGAGTTACGAGCAGTACTTC.

The chain employs TRBV5-4 and TRBJ1-2; the D is unclear. The germline gives CDR1 SGHNT, CDR2 YYREEE (reference sequence). The CDR3 totals 15 residues. Trimming took off 0 bases at V and 4 bases at J, with 13 bases between the two ends. Here the CDR3 DNA reads TGTGCCAGCAGCTTGGCCAGTGCCCCGGGCTATGGCTACACCTTC. Protein sequence: CASSLASAPGYGYTF.

The chain links TRBV30 to TRBJ1-1; D is perhaps TRBD1 (5 bases). CDR3 size: 13 residues. Germline CDR1 GTSNPN, CDR2 SVGIG (reference sequence). V was pared by 5 bases and J by 11 bases, with 21 bases between. CDR3 sequence reads: CAWGANYLAHAFF. The CDR3 nucleotides read TGTGCCTGGGGGGCTAATTACCTCGCGCATGCTTTCTTT.

V is TRBV7-8 and J is TRBJ2-1, with 9 nucleotides matching TRBD2. The CDR3 is 17 residues long. The V and J ends lost 1 base and 4 bases, in that order; junction bases with no gene match: 8. Germline assignment: CDR1 SGHVS and CDR2 FQNEAQ. CDR3 in amino acids: CASSLGGGRAGYNEQFF. CDR3 nucleotide sequence: TGTGCCAGCAGCTTAGGAGGCGGGAGGGCCGGTTACAATGAGCAGTTCTTC.

The gene calls are TRBV10-3 and TRBJ1-2, with TRBD1 identical over 7 bases. Trimming took 6 bases from V and 4 from J; bases not matched to a gene: 8. Germline CDR1 reads ENHRY; CDR2 reads SYGVKD. This CDR3 region has 14 residues. CDR3 sequence reads: CAISQSTGTYGYTF. In DNA, the CDR3 is TGTGCCATCAGCCAGTCGACAGGGACCTATGGCTACACCTTC.